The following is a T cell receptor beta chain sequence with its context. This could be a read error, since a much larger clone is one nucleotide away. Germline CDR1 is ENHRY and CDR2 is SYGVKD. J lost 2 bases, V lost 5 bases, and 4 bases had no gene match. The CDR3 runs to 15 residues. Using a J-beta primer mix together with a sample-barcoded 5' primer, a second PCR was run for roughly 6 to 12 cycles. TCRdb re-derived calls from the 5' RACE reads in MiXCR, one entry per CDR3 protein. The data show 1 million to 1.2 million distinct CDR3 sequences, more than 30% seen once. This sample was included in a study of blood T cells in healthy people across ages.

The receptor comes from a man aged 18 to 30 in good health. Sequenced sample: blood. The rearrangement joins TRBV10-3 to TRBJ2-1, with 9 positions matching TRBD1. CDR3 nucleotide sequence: TGTGCCATCAGTAAACAGGGGGCCACCTACAATGAGCAGTTCTTC. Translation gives CAISKQGATYNEQFF.